Listed here are 29 T cell receptor beta chains from one sample, sequenced in a study of human T cells and chemical hapten exposure. Specified time point: healthy volunteer bleed at 2 weeks. The template was total RNA from unfractionated whole blood. TCRdb fed the RACE reads into MiXCR, producing one record per CDR3 protein. The repertoire holds 30,000 or so distinct CDR3 sequences, about 7.2% seen once, with less than 10% in the top ten. The sequenced sample was whole blood. The source of these receptors is a human donor in good health. Some clones in this sample may be carry-over from other donors' samples.

This rearrangement joins TRBV5-6 to TRBJ2-1; 7 bases match TRBD1. The CDR3 sequence is 14 residues long. J was trimmed by 4 bases and V by 1 base; bases with no gene match: 2. Germline values: CDR1 SGHDT, CDR2 YYEEEE. The CDR3 sequence: CASSLRQGYNEQFF. DNA of the CDR3: TGTGCCAGCAGCTTGCGACAGGGATACAATGAGCAGTTCTTC. Full variable domain (outside the CDR3, taken from reference TRBV5-6 and TRBJ2-1): DAGVTQSPTHLIKTRGQQVTLRCSPKSGHDTVSWYQQALGQGPQFIFQYYEEEERQRGNFPDRFSGHQFPNYSSELNVNALLLGDSALYLCASSLRQGYNEQFFGPGTRLTVL.

The sample holds many counts of this clonotype. The chain carries TRBV18 and TRBJ1-2; 8 positions match TRBD1. J lost 8 bases, V lost 1 base, and 6 bases had no gene match. There are 14 residues in the CDR3. The germline V gene encodes CDR1 KGHSH and CDR2 LQKENI. The CDR3, as DNA: TGTGCCAGCTCACCACGGGCAGGGGGCGACGGCTACACCTTC. This translates into CASSPRAGGDGYTF. The full variable domain, with the rest looked up from reference TRBV18 and TRBJ1-2, is NAGVMQNPRHLVRRRGQEARLRCSPMKGHSHVYWYRQLPEEGLKFMVYLQKENIIDESGMPKERFSAEFPKEGPSILRIQQVVRGDSAAYFCASSPRAGGDGYTFGSGTRLTVV.

This clonotype was seen many times. The chain has TRBV10-3 and TRBJ1-3; 11 positions agree with TRBD1. The V gene end was trimmed by 10 bases and the J gene end by 7 bases; junction bases not matched to a gene: 6. The V gene's germline CDR1 is ENHRY and CDR2 SYGVKD. This CDR3 comprises 13 residues. DNA for the CDR3: TGTGCCACCGGGGACAGGGGGACGAACACCATATATTTT. Residues: CATGDRGTNTIYF.

The CDR3 nucleotides read TGTGCCAGCAGCCGATCTGGGGGGGTCTTTAATGAAAAACTGTTTTTT. This translates into CASSRSGGVFNEKLFF. The chain has TRBV7-9 and TRBJ1-4, with D possibly being TRBD1 (5 bases). Between the trimmed V and J ends, which lost 5 bases and 4 bases, there was a span of 17 bases. The CDR3 sequence is 16 residues long. Germline assignment: CDR1 SEHNR and CDR2 FQNEAQ (reference sequence).

This clonotype was picked up many times. The chain joins TRBV25-1 to TRBJ1-4; 9 nucleotides align to TRBD1. The CDR3 runs 18 residues. V lost 3 bases and J lost 2; bases outside the gene matches: 10. Looked up from germline, CDR1 is MGHDK and CDR2 is SYGVNS. The CDR3 DNA reads as TGTGCCAGCAGTGATAGGGGACAGGGTTTTTGGACTAATGAAAAACTGTTTTTT. Encoded protein: CASSDRGQGFWTNEKLFF. The full variable domain, rest sourced from reference TRBV25-1 and TRBJ1-4, is EADIYQTPRYLVIGTGKKITLECSQTMGHDKMYWYQQDPGMELHLIHYSYGVNSTEKGDLSSESTVSRIRTEHFPLTLESARPSHTSQYLCASSDRGQGFWTNEKLFFGSGTQLSVL.

The chain employs TRBV13 and TRBJ1-1, with D unclear. V gave up 3 bases and J gave up 7 bases, with 12 bases separating them. The V gene's germline CDR1 is PRHDT and CDR2 FYEKMQ (reference sequence). CDR3 length equals 13 residues. The CDR3 protein is CASSFPRRGEAFF. The CDR3 DNA follows: TGTGCCAGCAGCTTCCCCCGTCGGGGTGAAGCTTTCTTT. The complete variable domain, with remaining parts taken from reference TRBV13 and TRBJ1-1, reads AAGVIQSPRHLIKEKRETATLKCYPIPRHDTVYWYQQGPGQDPQFLISFYEKMQSDKGSIPDRFSAQQFSDYHSELNMSSLELGDSALYFCASSFPRRGEAFFGQGTRLTVV.

This clonotype has ten or more counts. This chain connects TRBV12-3 or TRBV12-4 to TRBJ2-4; TRBD1 is a possible D gene (6 bases). Deletions cut 6 bases from V and 0 bases from J, with 9 bases between. This CDR3 is built from 14 residues. CDR3 residues: CASRTGIAKNIQYF. The CDR3 nucleotides are TGTGCCAGCAGAACAGGGATAGCCAAAAACATTCAGTACTTC.

This chain connects TRBV10-3 to TRBJ2-3; the match to TRBD2 covers 7 bases. Per the germline V gene, CDR1 is ENHRY and CDR2 is SYGVKD. Trimming at V came to 6 bases and at J to 4 bases, leaving 4 bases not matched to a gene. The CDR3 extends over 13 amino acids. The CDR3: CAISGLVADTQYF. The DNA of the CDR3 is TGTGCCATCAGCGGACTAGTGGCAGATACGCAGTATTTT.

This clonotype was counted ten times or more. The V gene is TRBV11-2, the J gene TRBJ1-1, with D perhaps matching TRBD1 (5 bases). Per germline, CDR1 SGHAT and CDR2 FQNNGV. V was shortened by 5 bases and J by 5 bases, with 18 bases between the two germline ends. The CDR3 totals 15 residues. The CDR3 spells CASSPRFGGRTEAFF. For the CDR3, the DNA is TGTGCCAGCAGCCCCAGGTTTGGGGGGAGGACTGAAGCTTTCTTT.

This clonotype has ten or more counts. V is TRBV6-5 and J is TRBJ1-3; 7 bases fit TRBD1. The CDR3 sequence is 15 residues long. J lost 4 bases, V lost 6 bases, and 9 bases had no gene match. Germline lookup yields CDR1 MNHEY and CDR2 SVGAGI. The CDR3 protein is CASSVDGTVGNTIYF. For the CDR3, the DNA is TGTGCCAGCAGCGTCGATGGGACAGTCGGAAACACCATATATTTT.

This clonotype was recorded at least ten times. This chain uses TRBV6-6 with TRBJ1-1; D unclear. Germline-derived CDR1 and CDR2 are MNHNY and SVGAGI (reference sequence). The CDR3 covers 14 residues. The V end was cut by 0 bases, the J end by 4 bases, with 9 bases between. The DNA for the CDR3 is TGTGCCAGCAGTTACTCGAACTCCGTCACTGAAGCTTTCTTT. It translates to CASSYSNSVTEAFF.

The chain recombines TRBV6-5 with TRBJ1-6, with D unclear. Deletions cut 6 bases from V and 6 bases from J, with 9 bases between. The CDR3 is 13 amino acids. Germline V lookup: CDR1 MNHEY, CDR2 SVGAGI. CDR3 region: CASSRTSNSPLHF. For the CDR3, the DNA is TGTGCCAGCAGCAGGACCAGTAATTCACCCCTCCACTTT.

This clonotype was seen only once. Given a much more abundant clone one base away, this may be a read error. Without the conserved terminal phenylalanine or tryptophan, this CDR3 likely stems from a read error. This chain connects TRBV28 to TRBJ1-4; 7 nucleotides align to TRBD1. The CDR3 extends over 17 amino acids. Germline V gene data show CDR1 as MDHEN and CDR2 as SYDVKM. V trimming: 3 bases; J trimming: 3 bases; junction bases outside the gene matches: 10. In DNA, the CDR3 is TGTGCCAGCAGTTTGCGACAGGGTTCCGGGTCTAATGAAAAACTGTTTTGT. It translates to CASSLRQGSGSNEKLFC.

With respect to this clonotype: One end of the junction fails to match germline, which may point to a read error. The J gene is TRBJ1-5, the V gene TRBV7-9, with 7 bases that match TRBD1. The V gene's germline CDR1 is SEHNR and CDR2 FQNEAQ (reference sequence). The CDR3 sequence is 15 residues long. For the CDR3, the DNA is TGTGCCAGCAGCTTAGGGGACAGTCCAAATCAGCCCCAGCGTTTT. As protein: CASSLGDSPNQPQRF.

This clonotype has just a few counts. The chain recombines TRBV29-1 with TRBJ2-1; D call uncertain. The V gene's germline CDR1 is SQVTM and CDR2 ANQGSEA. This CDR3 is built from 14 residues. The V and J ends lost 1 base and 2 bases respectively, with 9 bases between them. The CDR3 is CSVEGLPPYNEQFF. Here the CDR3 DNA reads TGCAGCGTTGAAGGGCTCCCACCCTACAATGAGCAGTTCTTC.

This clonotype was seen only a few times. This chain uses TRBV11-2 with TRBJ2-1; D unclear. The ends were cut back, 4 bases at V and 4 bases at J, with 20 bases in the middle. The CDR3 is made up of 17 amino acids. The germline V gene encodes CDR1 SGHAT and CDR2 FQNNGV. DNA of the CDR3: TGTGCCAGCAGCTCAACGAGGAGATTAAAGAGGTACAATGAGCAGTTCTTC. Protein product: CASSSTRRLKRYNEQFF.

This clonotype was counted ten times or more. V gene TRBV20-1 combines with J gene TRBJ1-1; 8 nucleotides align to TRBD1. The CDR3 covers 17 residues. V trimming: 3 bases; J trimming: 1 base; junction bases outside the gene matches: 13. CDR1 is DFQATT and CDR2 is SNEGSKA in the germline V gene (reference sequence). The DNA for the CDR3 is TGCAGTGCTAGGCCCGGGACAGGATATGTTAGGAACACTGAAGCTTTCTTT. Encoded protein: CSARPGTGYVRNTEAFF.

This clonotype came up a few times. V usage is TRBV5-1 and J usage is TRBJ2-5; 10 positions agree with TRBD2. Germline values: CDR1 SGHRS, CDR2 YFSETQ. CDR3 size: 18 residues. With V trimmed by 0 bases and J by 2 bases, 10 bases remained unmatched. Written as DNA, the CDR3 is TGCGCCAGCAGCTTGGCGGGTGCTAGCGGGAGTCCACAAGAGACCCAGTACTTC. Protein product: CASSLAGASGSPQETQYF. The full variable domain, in which reference TRBV5-1 and TRBJ2-5 provide the parts outside the CDR3, is KAGVTQTPRYLIKTRGQQVTLSCSPISGHRSVSWYQQTPGQGLQFLFEYFSETQRNKGNFPGRFSGRQFSNSRSEMNVSTLELGDSALYLCASSLAGASGSPQETQYFGPGTRLLVL.

This clonotype was observed many times. The chain links TRBV4-3 to TRBJ1-1; no definite D call. CDR3 length equals 15 residues. The V gene lost 0 bases and the J gene lost 5 bases, with 13 bases spanning the gap. The V gene's germline CDR1 is LGHNA and CDR2 YSLEER. The CDR3 bases are TGCGCCAGCAGCCAAGATCTCCGCGCGGGGACTGAAGCTTTCTTT. This encodes CASSQDLRAGTEAFF.

Many counts were recorded for this clonotype. The rearrangement uses TRBV3-1 and TRBJ1-1; D gene uncertain. The CDR3 length is 16 residues. Germline lookup yields CDR1 LGHDT and CDR2 YNNKEL (reference sequence). The V end lost 4 bases, the J end lost 0 bases, and 15 bases lay between the germline ends. CDR3 nucleotides: TGTGCCAGCAGCCGCAGGCCAAGCCCTATGAACACTGAAGCTTTCTTT. Translation: CASSRRPSPMNTEAFF.

This clonotype was seen a handful of times. The V and J genes are TRBV5-1 and TRBJ2-2, with TRBD2 as a possible D gene (5 bases). Deletions cut 3 bases from V and 6 bases from J, with 6 bases between. Germline values: CDR1 SGHRS, CDR2 YFSETQ. The CDR3 runs 12 residues. DNA for the CDR3: TGCGCCAGCAGCTGGGAGTCCGGGGAGCTGTTTTTT. This encodes CASSWESGELFF.

V and J are TRBV18 and TRBJ2-3, with D perhaps assigned TRBD1 or TRBD2 (5 bases each). The germline V gene encodes CDR1 KGHSH and CDR2 LQKENI. Between the trimmed V and J ends, which lost 3 bases and 6 bases, there was a span of 13 bases. The CDR3 loop spans 14 amino acids. CDR3 bases: TGTGCCAGCTCACCGGGGGACGCGACGGATACGCAGTATTTT. Amino acid sequence: CASSPGDATDTQYF.

Regarding this clonotype: A much larger clone sits a single nucleotide away, making a read error possible. The chain combines TRBV7-2 with TRBJ2-3; possibly TRBD2 for D (5 bases). The germline gives CDR1 SGHTA, CDR2 FQGNSA. This CDR3 has 16 amino acids. V dropped 0 bases and J dropped 3 bases, with 13 bases sitting between them. In nucleotides, the CDR3 is TGTGCCAGCAGCTTAGCAGGAACTAGTAGAACAGATACGCAGTATTTT. Translated: CASSLAGTSRTDTQYF.

The sample holds a few counts of this clonotype. The chain uses TRBV7-8 and TRBJ1-1; 8 nucleotides match TRBD1. Trimming took 5 bases from V and 5 from J; bases not matched to a gene: 7. CDR3 length equals 14 residues. Per germline, CDR1 SGHVS and CDR2 FQNEAQ. CDR3 sequence reads: CASSKQGGQTEAFF. Here the CDR3 DNA reads TGTGCCAGCAGCAAACAGGGGGGGCAAACTGAAGCTTTCTTT.

In this sample, this clonotype turned up many times. The genes are TRBV7-9 and TRBJ1-4; no clear D. CDR1 SEHNR and CDR2 FQNEAQ come from the germline V gene (reference sequence). CDR3 size: 11 residues. Trimming shortened V by 5 bases and J by 7 bases, and 5 bases separated the two germline ends. CDR3 loop: CASSPSEKLFF. The CDR3 DNA reads TGTGCCAGCAGCCCCAGTGAAAAACTGTTTTTT.

This clonotype was seen many times. This chain links TRBV29-1 with TRBJ1-1; D is undetermined. The CDR3 extends over 13 amino acids. The V gene lost 0 bases and the J gene lost 8 bases, with 13 bases spanning the gap. Germline V gene sequence: CDR1 SQVTM, CDR2 ANQGSEA. CDR3 sequence: CSVEDRRQAEAFF. The CDR3 nucleotides read TGCAGCGTTGAAGATCGGCGGCAAGCAGAAGCTTTCTTT.

Ten or more counts support this clonotype. The rearrangement joins TRBV6-5 to TRBJ2-7; 8 nucleotides agree with TRBD2. Germline lookup yields CDR1 MNHEY and CDR2 SVGAGI. V was pared by 5 bases and J by 5 bases, with 5 bases of the junction left unmatched. The CDR3 has 13 amino acids. CDR3 bases: TGTGCCAGCAGTCCCGGGGGGGGAAACGAGCAGTACTTC. Translation: CASSPGGGNEQYF.

Ten or more counts support this clonotype. V is TRBV5-6 and J is TRBJ1-1; possibly TRBD1 for D (5 bases). CDR3 size: 13 residues. V lost 5 bases and J lost 1, with 9 bases in between. The germline CDR1 and CDR2 sequences are SGHDT and YYEEEE. The CDR3 coding sequence is TGTGCCAGCAGTGGGAGGGGGAACACTGAAGCTTTCTTT. Protein: CASSGRGNTEAFF. The full variable domain, with the rest looked up from reference TRBV5-6 and TRBJ1-1, is DAGVTQSPTHLIKTRGQQVTLRCSPKSGHDTVSWYQQALGQGPQFIFQYYEEEERQRGNFPDRFSGHQFPNYSSELNVNALLLGDSALYLCASSGRGNTEAFFGQGTRLTVV.

This clonotype showed up just a few times. This rearrangement joins TRBV20-1 to TRBJ2-7, with D tentatively TRBD2 (5 bases). Per germline, CDR1 DFQATT and CDR2 SNEGSKA (reference sequence). This CDR3 has 12 residues. With 4 bases removed from V and 7 bases from J, the gap between germline ends came to 14 bases. The CDR3 DNA reads TGCAGTGCTATAACCCTGTCGGGAGAGCAGTACTTC. It yields the protein CSAITLSGEQYF.